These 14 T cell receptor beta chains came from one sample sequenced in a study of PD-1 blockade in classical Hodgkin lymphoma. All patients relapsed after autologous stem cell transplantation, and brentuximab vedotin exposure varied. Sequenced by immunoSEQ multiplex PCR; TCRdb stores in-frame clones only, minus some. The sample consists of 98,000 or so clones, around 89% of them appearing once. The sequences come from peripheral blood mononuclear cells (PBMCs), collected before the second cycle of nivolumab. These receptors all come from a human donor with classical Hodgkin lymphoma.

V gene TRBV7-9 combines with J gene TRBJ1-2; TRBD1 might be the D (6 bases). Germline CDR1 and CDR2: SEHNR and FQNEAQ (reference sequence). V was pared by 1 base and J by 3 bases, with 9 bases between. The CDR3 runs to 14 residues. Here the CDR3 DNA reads TGTGCCAGCAGCTTAGGGGGGCGGCACTATGGCTACACCTTC. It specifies CASSLGGRHYGYTF.

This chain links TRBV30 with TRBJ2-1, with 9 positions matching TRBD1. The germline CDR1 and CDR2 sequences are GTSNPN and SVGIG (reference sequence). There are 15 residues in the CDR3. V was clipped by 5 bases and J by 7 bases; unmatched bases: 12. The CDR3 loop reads CAWRIAGTGRNEQFF. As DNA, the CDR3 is TGTGCCTGGCGGATCGCCGGGACAGGGCGAAATGAGCAGTTCTTC.

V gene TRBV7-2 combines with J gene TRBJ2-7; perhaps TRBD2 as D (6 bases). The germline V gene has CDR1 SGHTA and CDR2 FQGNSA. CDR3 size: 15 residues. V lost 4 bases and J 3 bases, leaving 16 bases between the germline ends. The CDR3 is CASSSRFFGSYEQYF. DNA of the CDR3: TGTGCCAGCAGCTCCCGCTTCTTCGGGAGCTACGAGCAGTACTTC.

Here the CDR3 reads CASSLDSLATNEKLFF. The CDR3 DNA reads as TGCGCCAGCAGCCTGGACAGCCTAGCAACTAATGAAAAACTGTTTTTT. This rearrangement joins TRBV5-1 to TRBJ1-4; D perhaps matches TRBD1 (6 bases). Germline CDR1 reads SGHRS; CDR2 reads YFSETQ. The CDR3 is 16 amino acids. The V end was cut by 4 bases, the J end by 0 bases, with 13 bases between.

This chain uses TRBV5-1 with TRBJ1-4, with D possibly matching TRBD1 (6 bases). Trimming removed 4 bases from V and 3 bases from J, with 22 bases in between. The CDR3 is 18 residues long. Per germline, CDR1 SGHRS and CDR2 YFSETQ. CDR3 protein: CASSLAGLRGPANEKLFF. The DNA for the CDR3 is TGCGCCAGCAGCCTAGCGGGCTTGCGGGGGCCGGCTAATGAAAAACTGTTTTTT.

The CDR3 DNA reads as TGTGCCAGCAGTGAAGCGCTTCCGGCGGGCGGCTACACCTTC. Protein product: CASSEALPAGGYTF. The chain recombines TRBV2 with TRBJ1-2; D is unclear. V was pared by 0 bases and J by 8 bases, with 13 bases between. The CDR3 consists of 14 residues. Germline CDR1 reads SNHLY; CDR2 reads FYNNEI.

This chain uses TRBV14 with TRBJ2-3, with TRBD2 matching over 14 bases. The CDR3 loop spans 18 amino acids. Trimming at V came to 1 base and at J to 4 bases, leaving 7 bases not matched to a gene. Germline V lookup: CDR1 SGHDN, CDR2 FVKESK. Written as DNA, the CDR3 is TGTGCCAGCAGCCAAGTGCGAGGGACTAGCGGGAGAGCAGATACGCAGTATTTT. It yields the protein CASSQVRGTSGRADTQYF. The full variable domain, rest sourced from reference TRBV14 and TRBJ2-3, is EAGVTQFPSHSVIEKGQTVTLRCDPISGHDNLYWYRRVMGKEIKFLLHFVKESKQDESGMPNNRFLAERTGGTYSTLKVQPAELEDSGVYFCASSQVRGTSGRADTQYFGPGTRLTVL.

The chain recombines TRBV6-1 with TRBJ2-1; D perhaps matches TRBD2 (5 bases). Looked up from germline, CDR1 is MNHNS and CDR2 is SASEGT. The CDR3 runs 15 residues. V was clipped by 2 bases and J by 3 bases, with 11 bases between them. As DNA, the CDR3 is TGTGCCAGCAGTGAACTGGGGAGCCTCTACAATGAGCAGTTCTTC. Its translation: CASSELGSLYNEQFF.

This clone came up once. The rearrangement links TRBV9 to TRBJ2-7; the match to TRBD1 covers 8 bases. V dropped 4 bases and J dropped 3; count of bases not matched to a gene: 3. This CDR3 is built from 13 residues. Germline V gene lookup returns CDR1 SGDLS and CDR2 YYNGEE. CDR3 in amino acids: CASSQGAGYEQYF. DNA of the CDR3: TGTGCCAGCAGCCAGGGGGCCGGCTACGAGCAGTACTTC.

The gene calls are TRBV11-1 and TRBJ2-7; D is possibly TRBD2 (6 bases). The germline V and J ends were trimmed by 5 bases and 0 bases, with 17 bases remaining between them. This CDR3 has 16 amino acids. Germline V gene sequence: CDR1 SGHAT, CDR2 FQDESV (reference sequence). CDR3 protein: CASSPGGTLYSYEQYF. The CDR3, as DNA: TGTGCCAGCAGCCCAGGAGGGACGCTCTACTCCTACGAGCAGTACTTC.

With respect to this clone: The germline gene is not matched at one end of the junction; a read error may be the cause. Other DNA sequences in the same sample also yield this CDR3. The CDR3: CASSPQTALTDTQYF. The CDR3 coding sequence is TGCGCCAGCTCACCACAAACAGCCCTCACAGATACGCAGTATTTT. V gene TRBV18 combines with J gene TRBJ2-3, with D hard to call. The CDR3 is 15 residues long. From germline, CDR1 is KGHSH and CDR2 LQKENI.

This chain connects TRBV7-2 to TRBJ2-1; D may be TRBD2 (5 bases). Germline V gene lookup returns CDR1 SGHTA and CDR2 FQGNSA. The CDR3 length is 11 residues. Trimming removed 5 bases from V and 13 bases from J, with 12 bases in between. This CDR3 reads CASSLTRVQFF. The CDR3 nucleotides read TGTGCCAGCAGCCTTACGAGGGTACAGTTCTTC.

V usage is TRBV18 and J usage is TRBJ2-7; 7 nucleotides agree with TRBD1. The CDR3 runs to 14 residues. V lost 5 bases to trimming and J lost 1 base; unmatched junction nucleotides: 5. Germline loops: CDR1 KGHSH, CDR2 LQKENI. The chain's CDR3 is CASSARQGSYEQYF. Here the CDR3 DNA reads TGTGCCAGCTCAGCCCGACAGGGATCCTACGAGCAGTACTTC.

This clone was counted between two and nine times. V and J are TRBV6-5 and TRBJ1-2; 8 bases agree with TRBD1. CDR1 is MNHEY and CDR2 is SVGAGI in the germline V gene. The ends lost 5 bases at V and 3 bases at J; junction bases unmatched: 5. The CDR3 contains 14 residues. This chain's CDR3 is CASSPTGEDYGYTF. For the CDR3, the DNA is TGTGCCAGCAGTCCGACAGGGGAGGACTATGGCTACACCTTC.